This T cell receptor beta chain was obtained from a study of early T cells in non-severe SARS-CoV-2 infection. Study in general: Sequencing of unsorted whole blood was done on bulk RNA, leaving chains unpaired. Study-level results: Private and CD4 specificities were missed by VDJdb matching, skewed to anti-spike CD8.

Attachment of unique molecular identifiers was made to individual cDNA molecules. TCRdb fed the 5' RACE reads into MiXCR, producing one record per CDR3 protein. The sample carries roughly 50,000 distinct CDR3 sequences, around 7.5% recorded once. Germline CDR1 reads MDHEN; CDR2 reads SYDVKM. This CDR3 comprises 14 residues. V was shortened by 2 bases and J by 3 bases, with 9 bases between the two germline ends. This clonotype has a handful of counts. The antigen is not known. This receptor was taken from an adult who was a healthcare worker with PCR-confirmed SARS-CoV-2 infection or an uninfected control (not recorded which). This rearrangement joins TRBV28 to TRBJ2-3; D gene uncertain. The sequencing input was whole blood. CDR3 residues: CASSLSSRTDTQYF. The DNA for the CDR3 is TGTGCCAGCAGTTTAAGTAGTAGGACAGATACGCAGTATTTT. The full variable domain, with the rest looked up from reference TRBV28 and TRBJ2-3, is DVKVTQSSRYLVKRTGEKVFLECVQDMDHENMFWYRQDPGLGLRLIYFSYDVKMKEKGDIPEGYSVSREKKERFSLILESASTNQTSMYLCASSLSSRTDTQYFGPGTRLTVL.